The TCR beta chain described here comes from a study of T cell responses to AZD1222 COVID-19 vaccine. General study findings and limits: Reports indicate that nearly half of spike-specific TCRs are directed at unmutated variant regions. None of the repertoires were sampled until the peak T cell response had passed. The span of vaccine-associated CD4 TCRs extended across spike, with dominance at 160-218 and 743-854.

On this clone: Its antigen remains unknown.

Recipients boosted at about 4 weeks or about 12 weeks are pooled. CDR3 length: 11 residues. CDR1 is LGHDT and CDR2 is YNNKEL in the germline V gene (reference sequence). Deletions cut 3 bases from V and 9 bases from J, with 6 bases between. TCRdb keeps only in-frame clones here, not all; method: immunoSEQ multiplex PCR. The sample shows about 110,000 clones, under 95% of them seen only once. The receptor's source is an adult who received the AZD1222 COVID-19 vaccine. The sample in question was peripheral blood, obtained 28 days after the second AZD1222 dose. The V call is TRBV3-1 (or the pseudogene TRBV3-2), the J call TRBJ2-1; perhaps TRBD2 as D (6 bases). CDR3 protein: CASSQGGEQFF. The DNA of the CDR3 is TGTGCCAGCAGCCAGGGGGGTGAGCAGTTCTTC.